This T cell receptor beta chain was retrieved from a study of OX40 agonist ivuxolimab in advanced cancers. Context from the whole study: Ivuxolimab was a fully human IgG2 agonistic monoclonal antibody targeting the costimulatory receptor OX40 (CD134). A male proportion of roughly 85% and a mean age of about 60 years, ranging from roughly 20 to 80, were recorded for the dose-escalation cohort. Peripheral TCRbeta sequencing was intended to test whether TCR sequence diversity was altered and clonal T-cell expansion was caused by ivuxolimab. The paper covers the monotherapy dose-escalation part of the phase I ivuxolimab trial, which included N ≈ 57 patients. Partial responses were achieved by three dose-escalation patients, of whom one had hepatocellular carcinoma and two had cutaneous melanoma. Of the approximately 54 dose-escalation patients, hepatocellular carcinoma was present in roughly 19, melanoma in roughly 15, renal cell carcinoma in 9 and head and neck cancer in 9. Intravenous ivuxolimab was administered to patients every 2 weeks at six dose levels: 0.01, 0.1, 0.3, 1.5, 3 and 10 mg/kg. Patients were allowed to have had prior anti-PD-1, anti-PD-L1 or anti-CTLA-4 therapy, and roughly 40% of the dose-escalation patients had previously received checkpoint inhibitors.

As concerns this clone: Its cognate antigen has yet to be identified. As the CDR3 is not closed by the conserved phenylalanine or tryptophan, this likely results from a read error.

Results the study describes overall, beyond this receptor: Low levels of normalized T-cell clonal expansion were also shown by some nonresponding patients. After ivuxolimab, more expanded clones were found on average in CD8+ T cells than in CD4+ T cells. In partial responders in the 0.1-3.0 mg/kg groups, normalized peripheral clonal expansion was found to be among the lowest, especially among CD8+ T cells. At doses from 0.1 to 3.0 mg/kg, clonal expansion was seen in both CD4+ and CD8+ blood T cells between baseline and week 6. Antigen specificity was not determined for the clonally expanded peripheral T cells.

The trial excluded patients who had a history of autoimmune disease or were on systemic immunosuppression. In every dose cohort, peripheral blood was drawn for TCR sequencing at baseline, cycle 4 day 1, and cycle 7 day 1. Samples came from an open-label, multicenter, first-in-human phase I dose-escalation trial of ivuxolimab. The trial enrolled adults with locally advanced or metastatic head and neck squamous cell, hepatocellular, melanoma or renal cell carcinoma. Before TCR sequencing, CD4+ and CD8+ T cells were separately sorted from peripheral blood. Genomic DNA was extracted from sorted cells for sequencing of the TCRbeta CDR3 region. The immunoSEQ Assay was used to sequence the TCRbeta CDR3 regions. The table was pulled from immuneACCESS by TCRdb, which kept in-frame rearrangements only. Such tables lose some clones; where checked, under half of the loss comes from unresolved V genes, and the rest has no known cause. The sample table contains more than 85,000 clones; only one count was recorded for approximately 88% of them. The top ten clonotypes cover 0.5% of the sample.

V is pared back by 6 bases and J by 3 bases, with 9 bases lying between the germline termini. The germline V gene supplies CDR1 MNHEY and CDR2 SVGAGI. The length of the CDR3 is 14 amino acids, counting both ends. Of the read, only the CDR3 DNA is kept; its 42 bases are in frame from base 1. The clonotype comes from an adult with an advanced solid tumor such as melanoma, head and neck, liver or kidney cancer. This chain is built from TRBV6-5 and TRBJ1-6, with the D gene call left open. The sample in question was CD4+ or CD8+ T cells sorted from blood, obtained in a trial of the OX40 agonist ivuxolimab. CDR3 loop: CASSLAGYNSPLHL. The DNA sequence is TGTGCCAGCAGCCTGGCGGGCTATAATTCACCCCTCCACCTT.